This T cell receptor (beta chain) comes out of a study of cytomegalovirus exposure and HLA in healthy donors. Study results and caveats: Apart from CMV serostatus, no immune exposure information was available. Associated with cytomegalovirus, according to the listing, were some 180 TCR beta chains. TCR beta sequences numbering roughly 16,000 were associated with HLA alleles at 0.05 false discovery rate in a later analysis.

The CDR3 is made up of 14 amino acids. V lost 5 bases, J lost 5 bases, and 8 bases stayed unmatched. The germline gives CDR1 SNHLY, CDR2 FYNNEI. In regard to this clone: Its matching antigen is unknown.

The PCR employed 60 Vbeta primers together with 13 Jbeta primers. Clones were sequenced by immunoSEQ multiplex PCR, and TCRdb holds only the in-frame ones, with some missing. The table lists 110,000 to 150,000 clones, over 75% of them singletons, with approximately 8.3% in the top ten. Sequencing was carried out using PBMCs. The source of this sequence is a woman in her forties or fifties in good health and CMV-seropositive. This chain connects TRBV2 to TRBJ1-1; 7 bases are shared with TRBD1. The CDR3 sequence is CASSSYRGRTEAFF. The CDR3 DNA is TGTGCCAGCAGTTCCTACAGGGGTAGAACTGAAGCTTTCTTT.